This T cell receptor beta chain came from a study of blood T cell repertoires in COVID-19. Study overall: Acute and convalescent COVID-19 samples came from the United States, Italy and Spain. PBMCs, B-cell-depleted T cells, or T cells were the source of the cDNA or gDNA that made up the material.

CDR3 size: 14 residues. CDR1 and CDR2 from the germline V gene are SGHRS and YFSETQ. V dropped 10 bases and J dropped 2 bases, with 17 bases sitting between them. Assay used: immunoSEQ multiplex PCR; TCRdb lists only in-frame clones, some missing. The repertoire holds about 300,000 clones, with 85% to 90% as singletons. The receptor comes from a man aged 25-45 years who had recovered from COVID-19. The chain couples TRBV5-1 to TRBJ2-3; no definite D call. Material: PBMCs or T cells enriched from blood (not recorded which). CDR3 amino acids: CAGRVAVDTDTQYF. CDR3 bases: TGCGCCGGCCGAGTCGCGGTTGACACAGATACGCAGTATTTT.